The 18 T cell receptor beta chains below come from one sample, sequenced in a study of cytomegalovirus exposure and HLA in healthy donors. PCR amplification relied on 60 Vbeta primers (plus 13 Jbeta primers). Profiling relied on immunoSEQ multiplex PCR, and the TCRdb table lists in-frame clones only, not all of them. The sample holds about 85,000 clones, around four fifths seen once. What was sequenced was PBMCs. The receptors were sampled from a boy younger than 18 in good health and CMV-seronegative.

The count of this clone is one. The chain employs TRBV14 and TRBJ2-7, with a weak D call TRBD2 (6 bases). Trimming stripped 5 bases from V and 5 bases from J, with 13 bases between. CDR3 length: 13 amino acids. Germline assignment: CDR1 SGHDN and CDR2 FVKESK. CDR3 DNA: TGTGCCAGCAGCTGGGGGGTGAGGGACGAGCAGTACTTC. It is translated as CASSWGVRDEQYF.

The chain has TRBV29-1 and TRBJ2-7, with TRBD1 as a possible D gene (8 bases). Germline loops: CDR1 SQVTM, CDR2 ANQGSEA. The V end was cut by 3 bases, the J end by 3 bases, with 18 bases between. The CDR3 spans 15 residues. The CDR3 region has the DNA TGCAGCGTTGACGGGGGGACAGGAGGAATCTACGAGCAGTACTTC. This sequence encodes CSVDGGTGGIYEQYF.

This clone was picked up one time. The V gene is TRBV10-3, the J gene TRBJ2-7; 9 nucleotides match TRBD1. The CDR3 is 14 amino acids. The V and J ends lost 5 bases and 4 bases, in that order; junction bases with no gene match: 6. Germline CDR1 and CDR2: ENHRY and SYGVKD. For the CDR3, the DNA is TGTGCCATCAGTTACGGACAGGGGCAATACGAGCAGTACTTC. Translated: CAISYGQGQYEQYF.

The chain couples TRBV7-9 to TRBJ2-1; 7 nucleotides line up with TRBD2. The V segment lost 5 bases and the J segment 6 bases; nucleotides outside the gene matches: 10. This CDR3 has 15 residues. Germline CDR1 SEHNR, CDR2 FQNEAQ (reference sequence). CDR3 amino acids: CASSASGTTSNEQFF. As DNA, the CDR3 is TGTGCCAGCAGCGCAAGCGGGACCACTAGCAATGAGCAGTTCTTC.

This chain uses TRBV28 with TRBJ1-5; D perhaps matches TRBD1 (6 bases). V lost 6 bases and J lost 7, with 22 bases in between. The length of the CDR3 is 16 residues. Germline values: CDR1 MDHEN, CDR2 SYDVKM. CDR3: CASRNREGVSRQPQHF. The CDR3, as DNA: TGTGCCAGCAGAAACAGGGAGGGCGTGAGTAGGCAGCCCCAGCATTTT. The full variable domain, with the rest looked up from reference TRBV28 and TRBJ1-5, is DVKVTQSSRYLVKRTGEKVFLECVQDMDHENMFWYRQDPGLGLRLIYFSYDVKMKEKGDIPEGYSVSREKKERFSLILESASTNQTSMYLCASRNREGVSRQPQHFGDGTRLSIL.

Only a few counts were recorded for this clone. The V gene is TRBV30, the J gene TRBJ2-7; a possible D gene is TRBD1 (6 bases). Germline loops: CDR1 GTSNPN, CDR2 SVGIG (reference sequence). The CDR3 runs to 11 residues. Trimming pared 2 bases from V and 6 bases from J, leaving 8 bases between. Written as DNA, the CDR3 is TGTGCCTGGAGTCAGGGGTCCGAGCAGTACTTC. Amino acid sequence: CAWSQGSEQYF.

The CDR3 DNA is TGTGCCAGCAGCCTGACTAGCGGGATCGATACGCAGTATTTT. Translating it yields CASSLTSGIDTQYF. The V gene is TRBV14, the J gene TRBJ2-3, with TRBD2 identical over 11 bases. The trim removed 4 bases at V and 6 bases at J, leaving 3 bases unmatched. Germline CDR1 SGHDN, CDR2 FVKESK. The CDR3 totals 14 residues.

This clone has only one observation. The V call is TRBV7-2, the J call TRBJ1-1; a possible D gene is TRBD1 (5 bases). Germline V gene lookup returns CDR1 SGHTA and CDR2 FQGNSA. CDR3 length: 15 residues. V gave up 0 bases and J gave up 1 base, with 9 bases separating them. The CDR3 here is CASSLAQTENTEAFF. CDR3 DNA sequence: TGTGCCAGCAGCTTAGCCCAGACAGAGAACACTGAAGCTTTCTTT.

The gene calls are TRBV11-3 and TRBJ2-5; 15 bases are a match to TRBD2. Germline V CDR1 and CDR2: SGHNT, YENEEA. V gave up 5 bases and J gave up 2 bases; unmatched junction bases: 6. This CDR3 is 17 amino acids long. The CDR3 is CASSPGTSGRPQETQYF. The CDR3 coding sequence is TGTGCCAGCAGCCCCGGGACTAGCGGGAGGCCTCAAGAGACCCAGTACTTC.

The chain has TRBV4-1 and TRBJ2-4, with a weak D call TRBD2 (6 bases). CDR1 MGHRA and CDR2 YSYEKL come from the germline V gene. The CDR3 totals 15 residues. With 0 bases removed from V and 0 bases from J, the gap between germline ends came to 6 bases. In DNA form, the CDR3 reads TGCGCCAGCAGCCAAGACGGGGGAGCCAAAAACATTCAGTACTTC. It is translated as CASSQDGGAKNIQYF.

The rearrangement joins TRBV6-5 to TRBJ2-7; 7 bases map to TRBD1. The CDR3 is 14 residues long. Germline values: CDR1 MNHEY, CDR2 SVGAGI. J was trimmed by 7 bases and V by 2 bases; bases with no gene match: 8. CDR3 residues: CASSYKQGLREQYF. The CDR3 bases are TGTGCCAGCAGTTACAAACAGGGGCTACGAGAGCAGTACTTC.

The rearrangement joins TRBV7-8 to TRBJ1-2, with 8 nucleotides matching TRBD1. The CDR3 has 15 residues. V was clipped by 6 bases and J by 4 bases; unmatched bases: 10. Germline lookup yields CDR1 SGHVS and CDR2 FQNEAQ. This CDR3 reads CASSSEGTGFYGYTF. DNA of the CDR3: TGTGCCAGCAGTTCAGAGGGGACAGGATTCTATGGCTACACCTTC.

The chain links TRBV6-4 to TRBJ2-2, with 8 positions matching TRBD1. V gave up 0 bases and J gave up 3 bases; unmatched junction bases: 0. Germline values: CDR1 MRHNA, CDR2 SNTAGT. CDR3 length: 15 residues. This CDR3 reads CASSDSTGDTGELFF. In DNA, the CDR3 is TGTGCCAGCAGTGACTCGACAGGGGACACCGGGGAGCTGTTTTTT.

CDR3 residues: CASSFLAGIGAGELFF. Written as DNA, the CDR3 is TGTGCCAGCAGCTTTCTAGCGGGGATAGGGGCCGGGGAGCTGTTTTTT. The rearrangement links TRBV7-2 to TRBJ2-2; TRBD2 agrees at 9 bases. The trim removed 3 bases at V and 6 bases at J, leaving 8 bases unmatched. CDR3 length: 16 residues. Looked up from germline, CDR1 is SGHTA and CDR2 is FQGNSA.

This clone has just one count. The rearrangement uses TRBV7-2 and TRBJ2-5, with 8 bases lining up with TRBD2. CDR1 is SGHTA and CDR2 is FQGNSA in the germline V gene. With V trimmed by 10 bases and J by 4 bases, 14 bases remained unmatched. The CDR3 covers 15 residues. CDR3: CATRTGGPSGETQYF. CDR3 coding DNA: TGTGCCACCAGAACGGGGGGGCCCTCTGGAGAGACCCAGTACTTC.

The sample holds a few counts of this clone. The chain joins TRBV7-2 to TRBJ1-5, with TRBD1 identical over 7 bases. The CDR3 length is 14 residues. J was trimmed by 3 bases and V by 8 bases; bases with no gene match: 7. Germline V CDR1 and CDR2: SGHTA, FQGNSA. The DNA for the CDR3 is TGTGCCAGCGGCCGGGACAGAGTCAATCAGCCCCAGCATTTT. Its translation: CASGRDRVNQPQHF.

This clone was observed once. This rearrangement joins TRBV7-8 to TRBJ2-7; TRBD2 is a possible D gene (6 bases). V lost 2 bases and J 5 bases, leaving 13 bases between the germline ends. The CDR3 covers 14 residues. Per the germline V gene, CDR1 is SGHVS and CDR2 is FQNEAQ. The CDR3: CASSLLGGIDEQYF. The CDR3 DNA sequence: TGTGCCAGCAGCTTACTTGGGGGGATCGACGAGCAGTACTTC.

V usage is TRBV7-2 and J usage is TRBJ2-2; TRBD2 matches at 8 bases. The germline gives CDR1 SGHTA, CDR2 FQGNSA. This CDR3 is built from 14 residues. The V gene end was trimmed by 4 bases and the J gene end by 8 bases; junction bases not matched to a gene: 6. The CDR3, as DNA: TGTGCCAGCAGCTCGAGCGGGAGAAGGGGGGAGCTGTTTTTT. The encoded protein is CASSSSGRRGELFF.